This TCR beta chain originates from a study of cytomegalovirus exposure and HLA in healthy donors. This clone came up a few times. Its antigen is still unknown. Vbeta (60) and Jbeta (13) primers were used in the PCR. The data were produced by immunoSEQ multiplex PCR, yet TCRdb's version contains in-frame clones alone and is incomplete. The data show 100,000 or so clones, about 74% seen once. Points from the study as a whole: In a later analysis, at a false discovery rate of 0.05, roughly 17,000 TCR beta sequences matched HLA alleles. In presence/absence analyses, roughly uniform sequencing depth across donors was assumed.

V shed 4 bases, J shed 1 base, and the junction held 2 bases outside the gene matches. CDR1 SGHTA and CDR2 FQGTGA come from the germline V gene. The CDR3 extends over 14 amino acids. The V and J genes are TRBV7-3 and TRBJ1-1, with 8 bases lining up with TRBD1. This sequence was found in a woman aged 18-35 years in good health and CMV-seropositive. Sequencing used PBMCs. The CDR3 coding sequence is TGTGCCAGCAGCTCTACAGGGGGGAACACTGAAGCTTTCTTT. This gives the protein CASSSTGGNTEAFF. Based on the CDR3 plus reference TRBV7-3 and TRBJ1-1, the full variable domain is GAGVSQTPSNKVTEKGKYVELRCDPISGHTALYWYRQSLGQGPEFLIYFQGTGAADDSGLPNDRFFAVRPEGSVSTLKIQRTERGDSAVYLCASSSTGGNTEAFFGQGTRLTVV.